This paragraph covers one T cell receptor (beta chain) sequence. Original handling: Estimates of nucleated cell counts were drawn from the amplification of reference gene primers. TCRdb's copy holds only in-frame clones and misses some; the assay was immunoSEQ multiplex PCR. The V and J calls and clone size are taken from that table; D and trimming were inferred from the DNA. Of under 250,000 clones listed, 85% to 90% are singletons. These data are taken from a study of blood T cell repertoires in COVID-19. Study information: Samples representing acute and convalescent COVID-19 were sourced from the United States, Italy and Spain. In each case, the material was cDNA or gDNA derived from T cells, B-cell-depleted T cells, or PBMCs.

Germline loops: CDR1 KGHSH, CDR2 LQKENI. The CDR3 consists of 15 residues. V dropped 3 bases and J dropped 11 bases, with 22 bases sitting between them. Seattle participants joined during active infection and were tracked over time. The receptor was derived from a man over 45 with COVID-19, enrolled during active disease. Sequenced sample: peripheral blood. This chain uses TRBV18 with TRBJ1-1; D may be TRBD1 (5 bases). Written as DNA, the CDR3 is TGTGCCAGCTCACCCTTTAAGGGGTTTGGCCGGGGGGCTTTCTTT. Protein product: CASSPFKGFGRGAFF.